One and the same sample provided the 27 T cell receptor beta chains below, sequenced in a study of shared T cell receptors in the human thymus. Measured with immunoSEQ multiplex PCR; TCRdb has only the in-frame clones, and not every one. The sample holds approximately 660,000 clones, roughly 90% seen once. These data also featured in a second study, about human thymus T cells.

Sequencing used thymocytes. These receptors originate from a boy under three years old with a congenital heart defect.

This clone was seen a few times. This chain connects TRBV25-1 to TRBJ1-3; D not resolved. The V gene lost 6 bases and the J gene lost 2 bases, with 8 bases spanning the gap. Looked up from germline, CDR1 is MGHDK and CDR2 is SYGVNS. CDR3 length equals 13 residues. The CDR3 loop is CASRGGTGNTIYF. In DNA, the CDR3 is TGTGCCAGCAGAGGAGGGACTGGAAACACCATATATTTT.

The chain links TRBV6-5 to TRBJ2-5; D call uncertain. This CDR3 has 15 residues. Trimming pared 4 bases from V and 4 bases from J, leaving 16 bases between. The V gene's germline CDR1 is MNHEY and CDR2 SVGAGI. CDR3 nucleotides: TGTGCCAGCAGTTCCCCCCTATGCCATCGAGAGACCCAGTACTTC. Translated: CASSSPLCHRETQYF.

This clone appeared once. The V and J genes are TRBV4-1 and TRBJ2-7, with 8 positions matching TRBD1. The CDR3 length is 17 residues. Germline loops: CDR1 MGHRA, CDR2 YSYEKL. The trim removed 0 bases at V and 4 bases at J, leaving 11 bases unmatched. The CDR3 region is CASSQDPDRGTSYEQYF. DNA of the CDR3: TGCGCCAGCAGCCAAGATCCCGACAGGGGAACATCTTACGAGCAGTACTTC.

The chain employs TRBV27 and TRBJ2-7; D possibly corresponds to TRBD1 (5 bases). The CDR3 sequence is 13 residues long. The V end lost 2 bases, the J end lost 2 bases, and 7 bases lay between the germline ends. Germline lookup yields CDR1 MNHEY and CDR2 SMNVEV (reference sequence). This CDR3 is CASSLQGPYEQYF. The CDR3 DNA follows: TGTGCCAGCAGTTTACAGGGCCCCTACGAGCAGTACTTC.

The CDR3 sequence is CASSQDQSLTGGFYGYTF. In DNA, the CDR3 is TGCGCCAGCAGCCAAGATCAGAGTCTCACAGGGGGGTTCTATGGCTACACCTTC. This chain connects TRBV4-1 to TRBJ1-2; 8 bases agree with TRBD1. Germline V gives CDR1 MGHRA, CDR2 YSYEKL. This CDR3 contains 18 residues. Trimming at V came to 0 bases and at J to 4 bases, leaving 13 bases not matched to a gene.

This clone was picked up one time. The genes are TRBV2 and TRBJ1-2; weak D call: TRBD1 (5 bases). The CDR3 is 13 residues long. Deletions cut 8 bases from V and 7 bases from J, with 17 bases between. Germline CDR1 reads SNHLY; CDR2 reads FYNNEI. The CDR3 coding sequence is TGTGCCAGCCTTCGGAGCGGGGGTTCTGGCTACACCTTC. Protein product: CASLRSGGSGYTF.

The chain carries TRBV28 and TRBJ2-3, with TRBD2 identical over 10 bases. The V segment lost 1 base and the J segment 3 bases; nucleotides outside the gene matches: 7. Germline-derived CDR1 and CDR2 are MDHEN and SYDVKM. This CDR3 has 17 amino acids. The chain's CDR3 is CASSLFPAGGGTDTQYF. CDR3 bases: TGTGCCAGCAGTTTATTTCCAGCGGGAGGGGGGACAGATACGCAGTATTTT.

The V gene is TRBV5-6, the J gene TRBJ2-5; D may be TRBD2 (6 bases). The V end was cut by 4 bases, the J end by 2 bases, with 15 bases between. The CDR3 sequence is 15 residues long. In germline, CDR1 is SGHDT, CDR2 YYEEEE. The CDR3 DNA reads TGTGCCAGCAGCCGAGTAACGGACTATCAAGAGACCCAGTACTTC. Its translation: CASSRVTDYQETQYF.

V is TRBV11-1 and J is TRBJ2-7; 13 bases fit TRBD2. The CDR3 is made up of 16 amino acids. Germline CDR1 and CDR2: SGHAT and FQDESV (reference sequence). V shed 5 bases, J shed 3 bases, and the junction held 7 bases outside the gene matches. The CDR3 loop is CASSKHGLAGVYEQYF. The CDR3 bases are TGTGCCAGCAGCAAACACGGACTAGCGGGAGTCTACGAGCAGTACTTC.

The chain has TRBV30 and TRBJ2-1; 11 bases are shared with TRBD2. The germline V gene encodes CDR1 GTSNPN and CDR2 SVGIG (reference sequence). The CDR3 totals 14 residues. With V trimmed by 5 bases and J by 8 bases, 8 bases remained unmatched. The CDR3 loop reads CAWVTSGSGYEQFF. CDR3 DNA: TGTGCCTGGGTTACTAGCGGGAGTGGTTATGAGCAGTTCTTC.

V gene TRBV27 combines with J gene TRBJ2-7, with TRBD2 identical over 7 bases. Trimming cost V 6 bases and J 0 bases; bases outside gene matches: 2. The V gene's germline CDR1 is MNHEY and CDR2 SMNVEV (reference sequence). CDR3 length: 13 residues. Here the CDR3 DNA reads TGTGCCAGCAGGGGGGAGGGCTCCTACGAGCAGTACTTC. Encoded protein: CASRGEGSYEQYF.

V usage is TRBV7-2 and J usage is TRBJ1-3; 7 bases agree with TRBD1. The CDR3 runs 15 residues. The V gene end was trimmed by 1 base and the J gene end by 4 bases; junction bases not matched to a gene: 4. Germline V gives CDR1 SGHTA, CDR2 FQGNSA. CDR3 sequence reads: CASSLEGARGNTIYF. The CDR3 DNA reads as TGTGCCAGCAGCTTAGAGGGGGCGAGGGGAAACACCATATATTTT.

This clone was detected only once. This chain connects TRBV19 to TRBJ2-7, with TRBD2 as a possible D gene (6 bases). Germline lookup yields CDR1 LNHDA and CDR2 SQIVND (reference sequence). Trimming pared 2 bases from V and 4 bases from J, leaving 12 bases between. The CDR3 loop spans 14 amino acids. The CDR3: CASSIRGRPYEQYF. For the CDR3, the DNA is TGTGCCAGTAGTATAAGAGGGAGGCCTTACGAGCAGTACTTC. The full variable domain, with the rest looked up from reference TRBV19 and TRBJ2-7, is DGGITQSPKYLFRKEGQNVTLSCEQNLNHDAMYWYRQDPGQGLRLIYYSQIVNDFQKGDIAEGYSVSREKKESFPLTVTSAQKNPTAFYLCASSIRGRPYEQYFGPGTRLTVT.

V gene TRBV21-1 combines with J gene TRBJ2-7; the table's D call, TRBD1, was not checked against the DNA. TRBV21-1 is marked as a pseudogene. The CDR3 totals 19 residues. The CDR3 coding sequence is TGTGCCAGCAGCCCGAAAGGGGAACGCGACAGACAATATCTCTACGAGCAGTACTTC. Protein sequence: CASSPKGERDRQYLYEQYF.

The V gene is TRBV27, the J gene TRBJ2-7; 12 nucleotides line up with TRBD2. The CDR3 has 14 residues. Trimming took 5 bases from V and 5 from J; bases not matched to a gene: 4. CDR1 and CDR2 from the germline V gene are MNHEY and SMNVEV (reference sequence). In nucleotides, the CDR3 is TGTGCCAGCAGTCTACTAGCGGGAGGAGACGAGCAGTACTTC. Amino acids: CASSLLAGGDEQYF.

The V call is TRBV14, the J call TRBJ2-6; 9 bases are shared with TRBD1. This CDR3 is built from 18 residues. Germline CDR1 and CDR2: SGHDN and FVKESK. V lost 1 base, J lost 3 bases, and 7 bases stayed unmatched. CDR3 sequence: CASSQVWRTGDGANVLTF. The CDR3 DNA is TGTGCCAGCAGCCAAGTTTGGAGGACAGGGGATGGGGCCAACGTCCTGACTTTC.

This clone came up once. V is TRBV29-1 and J is TRBJ2-3; the D gene is possibly TRBD1 (5 bases). This CDR3 contains 15 residues. Germline V gene lookup returns CDR1 SQVTM and CDR2 ANQGSEA. V dropped 2 bases and J dropped 4 bases, with 16 bases sitting between them. The CDR3 reads CSVERGQRWADTQYF. The CDR3 bases are TGCAGCGTTGAAAGGGGCCAGAGGTGGGCAGATACGCAGTATTTT.

The chain couples TRBV19 to TRBJ2-7; TRBD1 aligns across 8 bases. This CDR3 has 15 residues. Germline V gene lookup returns CDR1 LNHDA and CDR2 SQIVND (reference sequence). With V trimmed by 2 bases and J by 5 bases, 8 bases remained unmatched. In DNA, the CDR3 is TGTGCCAGTAGTATAAGACAGGGGAGTTGGGACGAGCAGTACTTC. Translation gives CASSIRQGSWDEQYF.

The gene calls are TRBV7-6 and TRBJ2-7; 14 bases map to TRBD2. Germline assignment: CDR1 SGHVS and CDR2 FNYEAQ. CDR3 length: 17 amino acids. Losses at the gene ends were 4 bases for V and 4 bases for J; bases not matched to a gene: 9. The CDR3 bases are TGTGCCAGCAGCTCGAAGGGACTAGCGGGAGTTCTATACGAGCAGTACTTC. This translates into CASSSKGLAGVLYEQYF.

CDR3 protein: CASSPGQSRGLHTEAFF. CDR3 nucleotides: TGTGCCAGCTCACCAGGGCAGAGTAGGGGGCTCCACACTGAAGCTTTCTTT. The V call is TRBV18, the J call TRBJ1-1; TRBD1 matches at 7 bases. The CDR3 covers 17 residues. Trimming removed 2 bases from V and 3 bases from J; junction bases left unmatched: 12. CDR1 is KGHSH, CDR2 LQKENI, per germline. Complete variable domain (other parts from reference TRBV18 and TRBJ1-1): NAGVMQNPRHLVRRRGQEARLRCSPMKGHSHVYWYRQLPEEGLKFMVYLQKENIIDESGMPKERFSAEFPKEGPSILRIQQVVRGDSAAYFCASSPGQSRGLHTEAFFGQGTRLTVV.

This chain joins TRBV27 and TRBJ2-5; the D gene is possibly TRBD2 (6 bases). Germline V gives CDR1 MNHEY, CDR2 SMNVEV (reference sequence). The length of the CDR3 is 13 residues. The V gene lost 5 bases and the J gene lost 3 bases, with 10 bases spanning the gap. CDR3 in DNA: TGTGCCAGCAGTCCCAGGACTAAAGAGACCCAGTACTTC. Translation: CASSPRTKETQYF.

This rearrangement joins TRBV14 to TRBJ2-2; D is possibly TRBD1 (8 bases). This CDR3 is built from 16 residues. Trimming pared 5 bases from V and 3 bases from J, leaving 16 bases between. Per the germline V gene, CDR1 is SGHDN and CDR2 is FVKESK. CDR3 sequence: CASSKAGQAYTGELFF. The CDR3 DNA reads as TGTGCCAGCAGCAAAGCGGGACAGGCGTACACCGGGGAGCTGTTTTTT.

This clone was seen a single time. Written as DNA, the CDR3 is TGTGCCAGCAGTTACTCGGGACTAGCTGCCGAGCAGTACTTC. It codes for CASSYSGLAAEQYF. The rearrangement links TRBV6-5 to TRBJ2-7; 9 positions match TRBD2. The CDR3 sequence is 14 residues long. J lost 6 bases, V lost 0 bases, and 3 bases had no gene match. Germline V lookup: CDR1 MNHEY, CDR2 SVGAGI.

The chain employs TRBV7-2 and TRBJ2-2, with D maybe TRBD2 (7 bases). This CDR3 region has 15 residues. The V end was cut by 2 bases, the J end by 3 bases, with 10 bases between. In germline, CDR1 is SGHTA, CDR2 FQGNSA. The CDR3 DNA sequence: TGTGCCAGCAGCTTAATAGGGGGGGACACCGGGGAGCTGTTTTTT. Encoded protein: CASSLIGGDTGELFF.

The chain recombines TRBV9 with TRBJ1-1, with TRBD1 as a possible D gene (6 bases). Trimming stripped 4 bases from V and 2 bases from J, with 15 bases between. CDR3 length: 15 residues. Germline V gene data show CDR1 as SGDLS and CDR2 as YYNGEE. The CDR3 sequence: CASSTVDRGNTEAFF. CDR3 bases: TGTGCCAGCAGCACAGTGGACAGAGGTAACACTGAAGCTTTCTTT.

This clone was found once. The rearrangement joins TRBV4-3 to TRBJ2-2; 16 positions agree with TRBD2. The CDR3 contains 21 residues. Germline V lookup: CDR1 LGHNA, CDR2 YSLEER. V lost 2 bases, J lost 4 bases, and 13 bases stayed unmatched. For the CDR3, the DNA is TGCGCCAGCAGCCAAAGGGGACCGGGACTAGCGGGAGGGCCGGGCACCGGGGAGCTGTTTTTT. Translated, it gives CASSQRGPGLAGGPGTGELFF.

The rearrangement links TRBV7-9 to TRBJ2-7; 8 positions agree with TRBD1. This CDR3 contains 14 residues. Germline V CDR1 and CDR2: SEHNR, FQNEAQ (reference sequence). Trimming removed 4 bases from V and 3 bases from J; junction bases left unmatched: 5. The CDR3 loop reads CASSSSGTGYEQYF. CDR3 nucleotide sequence: TGTGCCAGCAGCTCATCCGGGACAGGCTACGAGCAGTACTTC.